Below are 10 T cell receptor beta chains sequenced from a single sample in a study of T cells in localized non-small cell lung cancer. The data were produced by immunoSEQ multiplex PCR, yet TCRdb's version contains in-frame clones alone and is incomplete. The top ten clones hold 10% of a sample with some 1,300 clones, 25% of them seen once. Sample: normal lung tissue next to the tumor, taken before any cancer treatment. Receptors originate from a male donor older than 55 with stage I lung adenocarcinoma.

This clone was counted between two and nine times. V is TRBV11-3 and J is TRBJ1-5, with 8 bases aligning to TRBD1. The CDR3 is 18 amino acids. The germline CDR1 and CDR2 sequences are SGHNT and YENEEA. V trimming: 2 bases; J trimming: 2 bases; junction bases outside the gene matches: 11. CDR3 sequence: CASSLRTGKSWGNQPQHF. CDR3 nucleotide sequence: TGTGCCAGCAGCTTAAGGACAGGGAAATCTTGGGGCAATCAGCCCCAGCATTTT.

This clone has only a few counts. The V call is TRBV15, the J call TRBJ1-1; a weak D match, TRBD1 (6 bases). With 0 bases removed from V and 3 bases from J, the gap between germline ends came to 14 bases. The CDR3 consists of 16 residues. The germline V gene has CDR1 LNHNV and CDR2 YYDKDF (reference sequence). The chain's CDR3 is CATSRDTGWIDTEAFF. CDR3 coding DNA: TGTGCCACCAGCAGAGATACAGGGTGGATTGACACTGAAGCTTTCTTT.

This clone was counted between two and nine times. The rearrangement links TRBV6-8 to TRBJ2-3; TRBD2 matches at 7 bases. Germline V lookup: CDR1 MNHGY, CDR2 SAAAGT. Trimming took 6 bases from V and 4 from J; bases not matched to a gene: 4. CDR3 length: 13 residues. The chain's CDR3 is CASRERGPDTQYF. CDR3 bases: TGTGCCAGCAGAGAGCGGGGACCAGATACGCAGTATTTT.

Only a few counts were recorded for this clone. The chain couples TRBV6-8 to TRBJ1-1, with D unclear. Germline values: CDR1 MNHGY, CDR2 SAAAGT. The CDR3 consists of 14 residues. V lost 5 bases to trimming and J lost 1 base, with 11 bases between them. The CDR3 is CASSTRRENTEAFF. The CDR3, as DNA: TGTGCCAGCAGTACGCGGAGGGAGAACACTGAAGCTTTCTTT.

The chain recombines TRBV29-1 with TRBJ2-4, with 7 bases aligning to TRBD1. The V gene's germline CDR1 is SQVTM and CDR2 ANQGSEA. J lost 7 bases, V lost 5 bases, and 14 bases had no gene match. The CDR3 runs 15 residues. CDR3 DNA: TGCAGCGTTTCCAGGAGGCGACAGGGAGAGAACATTCAGTACTTC. Its protein product is CSVSRRRQGENIQYF.

V and J are TRBV5-1 and TRBJ2-4; 9 positions match TRBD1. The CDR3 has 16 residues. V shed 4 bases and J 2 bases; nucleotides not matched to a gene: 7. Germline loops: CDR1 SGHRS, CDR2 YFSETQ. CDR3 region: CASSDPGQGTKNIQYF. CDR3 in DNA: TGCGCCAGCAGCGACCCGGGACAGGGAACCAAAAACATTCAGTACTTC.

The J gene is TRBJ2-3, the V gene TRBV29-1; D is perhaps TRBD2 (6 bases). V lost 7 bases and J 2 bases, leaving 16 bases between the germline ends. This CDR3 is built from 14 residues. CDR1 SQVTM and CDR2 ANQGSEA come from the germline V gene. The CDR3 nucleotides are TGCAGCGCTCAATCGGGACTCCTCACAGATACGCAGTATTTT. This codes for CSAQSGLLTDTQYF.

This sequence joins TRBV6-8 and TRBJ2-3; 10 bases map to TRBD2. The CDR3 sequence is 16 residues long. The germline V gene encodes CDR1 MNHGY and CDR2 SAAAGT. The V and J ends lost 5 bases and 1 base, in that order; junction bases with no gene match: 6. The CDR3: CASSHTGTSGTDTQYF. The CDR3 DNA sequence: TGTGCCAGCAGTCACACCGGGACTAGCGGCACAGATACGCAGTATTTT.

This clone appeared once. The chain recombines TRBV19 with TRBJ2-3, with a tentative D call TRBD1 (5 bases). CDR1 and CDR2 (germline): LNHDA, SQIVND (reference sequence). Trimming removed 7 bases from V and 3 bases from J, with 14 bases in between. The CDR3 sequence is 14 residues long. The chain's CDR3 is CASTPQGLTDTQYF. The CDR3 nucleotides are TGTGCCAGTACTCCGCAGGGTTTGACAGATACGCAGTATTTT.

This clone was detected only a few times. The CDR3 loop reads CASSATGTGHYEQYF. DNA of the CDR3: TGTGCCAGCAGCGCAACCGGGACAGGACACTACGAGCAGTACTTC. The chain joins TRBV9 to TRBJ2-7; TRBD1 matches 8 bases. Germline trimming cut 3 bases from V and 3 bases from J; bases unmatched to any gene: 8. The CDR3 is 15 residues long. Germline values: CDR1 SGDLS, CDR2 YYNGEE. The whole variable domain, remainder taken from reference TRBV9 and TRBJ2-7, is DSGVTQTPKHLITATGQRVTLRCSPRSGDLSVYWYQQSLDQGLQFLIQYYNGEERAKGNILERFSAQQFPDLHSELNLSSLELGDSALYFCASSATGTGHYEQYFGPGTRLTVT.